This record covers a single TCR beta chain. Its antigen is not known. These data are taken from a study of T cells in Graves' hyperthyroidism and ophthalmopathy. General study points: In simple terms, a model built on 13 V-J features told ophthalmopathy apart from stable hyperthyroidism.

CDR3 length: 14 amino acids. V dropped 2 bases and J dropped 0 bases, with 11 bases sitting between them. Germline CDR1 reads DFQATT; CDR2 reads SNEGSKA (reference sequence). TCR beta CDR3 region amplification was performed from RNA transcripts. During a first-round RT-PCR of the TCR CDR3, the HTBI primer set was used. MiXCR, run by TCRdb on the multiplex PCR reads, gives a single entry per CDR3 protein. The sample contains about 760,000 distinct CDR3 sequences, approximately 40% of which appear only once. The clonotype originates from a woman in her 40s with Graves' hyperthyroidism. The chain carries TRBV20-1 and TRBJ2-7, with a tentative D call TRBD2 (6 bases). The sample comprised blood. CDR3 protein: CSARKRVSSYEQYF. The DNA of the CDR3 is TGCAGTGCTAGAAAGCGGGTAAGCTCCTACGAGCAGTACTTC.